This T cell receptor beta chain was observed in a study of blood T cell repertoires in COVID-19 (TCRdb year 2020). Describing the broader study: The collaborator samples originated in the United States, Italy and Spain and spanned the acute and convalescent phases of COVID-19. The repertoires were released in a freely available public database meant as a resource for research on the immune response to SARS-CoV-2. Deeply sampled blood TCRbeta repertoires from subjects exposed to, actively infected with, or recovered from COVID-19 were included in the dataset. Nearly every sample came with metadata listing a de-identified subject ID, COVID-19 status, age in years and sex. The prospective study material was composed of cDNA or gDNA derived from T cells, B-cell-depleted T cells, or PBMCs. The samples were drawn from two sources: the first 160 participants of the ongoing ImmuneRACE study, and 1,000 to 1,500 subjects contributed by 6 global collaborators. HLA class I and class II types, where available, came from metadata supplied by the sample provider rather than from assay-based typing. Study-wide conclusions, independent of this receptor: Clinical and demographic metadata were provided uncurated, with the amount varying by source and participant.

At one collaborating source in Seattle, patients were enrolled during active infection and were followed longitudinally through the course of disease. Collaborating institutions collected whole blood in K2EDTA tubes following their own protocols. For TCRbeta analysis, collaborator samples were shipped as frozen whole blood, as isolated PBMCs, or as DNA extracted from either sample type. V loses 3 bases, J loses 6 bases, and the germline ends lie 15 bases apart. The CDR3 runs 14 residues from the cysteine to the phenylalanine. Kept here is only the CDR3 DNA, which spans 42 bases and is read in frame from base 1. CDR1 is given as LGHDT and CDR2 as YNNKEL, both from the germline V gene (reference sequence). TCRbeta CDR3 regions were amplified from genomic DNA using the immunoSEQ Assay, a bias-controlled multiplex PCR. The original methods were these. Nucleated cell counts per sample were estimated from amplification of reference gene primers within the assay. Sequence reads were collapsed and filtered to measure the absolute abundance of every unique TCRbeta CDR3 rearrangement. For each sample, productive Simpson clonality was calculated as the square root of Simpson's diversity index over productive rearrangements. TCRdb limited this immuneACCESS table to in-frame rearrangements with V and J called. A share of clones is missing; checked studies link under half to unresolved V genes, and the rest is unexplained. V, J and clone size are those of that table, while D and trimming were read from the DNA. Recorded for this sample are about 410,000 clones; 75% to 90% of them occurred a single time. 1.5% to 1.8% of the sample goes to the ten largest clones.

On this clone itself: Its antigen has not been determined. No base quality information exists; no much larger clone differs at one position.

The rearranged segments are TRBV3-1 (or the pseudogene TRBV3-2) and TRBJ2-7, with no reliable assignment of the D segment. The clonotype originates from a woman between 35 and 50 years old with COVID-19, enrolled during active disease. Sequencing used peripheral blood. This receptor has the CDR3 CASSHAGAITEQYF. The nucleotides read TGTGCCAGCAGCCATGCTGGAGCGATAACCGAGCAGTACTTC.